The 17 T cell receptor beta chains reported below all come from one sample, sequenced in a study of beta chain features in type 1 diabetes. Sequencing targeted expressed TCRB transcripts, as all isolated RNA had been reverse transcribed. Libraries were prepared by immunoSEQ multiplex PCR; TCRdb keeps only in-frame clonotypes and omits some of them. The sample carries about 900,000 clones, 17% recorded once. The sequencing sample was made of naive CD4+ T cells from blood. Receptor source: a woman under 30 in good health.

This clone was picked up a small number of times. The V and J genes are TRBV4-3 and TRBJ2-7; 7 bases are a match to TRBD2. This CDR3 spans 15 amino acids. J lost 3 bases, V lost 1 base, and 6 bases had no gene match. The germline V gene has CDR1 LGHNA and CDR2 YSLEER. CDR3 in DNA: TGCGCCAGCAGCCAAGGTTTTGCGGGAGACTACGAGCAGTACTTC. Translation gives CASSQGFAGDYEQYF.

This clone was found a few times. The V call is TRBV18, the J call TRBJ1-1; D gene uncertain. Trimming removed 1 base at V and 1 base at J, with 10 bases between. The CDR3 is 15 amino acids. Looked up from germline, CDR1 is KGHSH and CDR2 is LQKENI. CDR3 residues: CASSPLPGSNTEAFF. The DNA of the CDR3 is TGTGCCAGCTCACCACTGCCGGGATCGAACACTGAAGCTTTCTTT.

The CDR3, as DNA: TGCGCCAGCAGCTCTGGACAGGGGTTGCATGAGCAGTTCTTC. Translation: CASSSGQGLHEQFF. The chain carries TRBV5-1 and TRBJ2-1, with TRBD1 matching over 9 bases. The CDR3 totals 14 residues. V shed 3 bases, J shed 8 bases, and the junction held 6 bases outside the gene matches. Germline V gene sequence: CDR1 SGHRS, CDR2 YFSETQ.

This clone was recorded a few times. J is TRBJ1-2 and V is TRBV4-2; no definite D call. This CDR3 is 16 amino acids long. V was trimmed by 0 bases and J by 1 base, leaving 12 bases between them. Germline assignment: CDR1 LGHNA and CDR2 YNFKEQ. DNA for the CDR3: TGTGCCAGCAGCCAAGATGCCAGCGACCTTAACTATGGCTACACCTTC. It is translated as CASSQDASDLNYGYTF.

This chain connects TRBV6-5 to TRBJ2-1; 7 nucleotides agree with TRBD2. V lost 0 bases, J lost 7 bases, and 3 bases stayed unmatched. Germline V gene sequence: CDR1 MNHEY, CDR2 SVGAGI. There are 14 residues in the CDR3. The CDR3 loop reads CASSYSGGPNEQFF. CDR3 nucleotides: TGTGCCAGCAGTTACTCGGGAGGGCCAAATGAGCAGTTCTTC.

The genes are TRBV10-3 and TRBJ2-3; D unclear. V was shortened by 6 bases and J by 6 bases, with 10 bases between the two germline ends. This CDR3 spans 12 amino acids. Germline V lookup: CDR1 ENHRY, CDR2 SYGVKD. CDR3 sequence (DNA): TGTGCCATCAGCTGGACGGCTGATACGCAGTATTTT. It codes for CAISWTADTQYF.

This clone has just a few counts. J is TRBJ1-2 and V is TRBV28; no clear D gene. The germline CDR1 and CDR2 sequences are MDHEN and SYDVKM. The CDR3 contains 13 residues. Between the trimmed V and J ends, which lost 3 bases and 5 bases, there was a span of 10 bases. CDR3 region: CASSLSQTYGYTF. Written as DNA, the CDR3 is TGTGCCAGCAGTTTGTCGCAGACGTATGGCTACACCTTC.

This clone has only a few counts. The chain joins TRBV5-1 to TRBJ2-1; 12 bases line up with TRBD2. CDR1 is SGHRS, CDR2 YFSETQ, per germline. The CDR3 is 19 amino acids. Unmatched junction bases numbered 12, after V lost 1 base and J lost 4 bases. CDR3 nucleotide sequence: TGCGCCAGCAGCTTGCCGCGATCTAGCGGGAGGGATAGGTACAATGAGCAGTTCTTC. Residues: CASSLPRSSGRDRYNEQFF.

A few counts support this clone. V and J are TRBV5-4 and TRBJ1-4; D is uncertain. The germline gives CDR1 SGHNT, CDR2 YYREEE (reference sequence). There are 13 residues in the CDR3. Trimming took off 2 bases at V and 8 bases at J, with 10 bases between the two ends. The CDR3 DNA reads TGTGCCAGCAGCTTTCGGGGAGGAGAAAAACTGTTTTTT. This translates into CASSFRGGEKLFF. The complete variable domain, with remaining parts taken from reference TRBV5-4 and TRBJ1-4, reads ETGVTQSPTHLIKTRGQQVTLRCSSQSGHNTVSWYQQALGQGPQFIFQYYREEENGRGNFPPRFSGLQFPNYSSELNVNALELDDSALYLCASSFRGGEKLFFGSGTQLSVL.

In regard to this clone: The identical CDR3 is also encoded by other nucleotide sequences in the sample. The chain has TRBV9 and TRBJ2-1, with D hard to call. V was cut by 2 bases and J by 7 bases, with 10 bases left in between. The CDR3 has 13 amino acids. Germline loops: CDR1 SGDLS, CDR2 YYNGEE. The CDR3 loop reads CASSVGSYNEQFF. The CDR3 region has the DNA TGTGCCAGCAGCGTCGGGTCGTATAATGAGCAGTTCTTC.

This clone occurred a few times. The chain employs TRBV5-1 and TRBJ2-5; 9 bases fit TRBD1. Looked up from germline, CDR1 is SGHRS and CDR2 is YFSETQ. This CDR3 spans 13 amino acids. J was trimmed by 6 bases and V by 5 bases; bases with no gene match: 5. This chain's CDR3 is CASSRDREKTQYF. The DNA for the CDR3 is TGCGCCAGCAGTCGGGACAGGGAAAAGACCCAGTACTTC.

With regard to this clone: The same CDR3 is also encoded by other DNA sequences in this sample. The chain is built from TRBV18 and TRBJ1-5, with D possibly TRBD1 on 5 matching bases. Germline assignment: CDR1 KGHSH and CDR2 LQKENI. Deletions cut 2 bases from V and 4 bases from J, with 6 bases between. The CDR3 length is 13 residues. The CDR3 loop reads CASSPGQNQPQHF. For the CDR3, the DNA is TGTGCCAGCTCACCAGGACAAAATCAGCCCCAGCATTTT.

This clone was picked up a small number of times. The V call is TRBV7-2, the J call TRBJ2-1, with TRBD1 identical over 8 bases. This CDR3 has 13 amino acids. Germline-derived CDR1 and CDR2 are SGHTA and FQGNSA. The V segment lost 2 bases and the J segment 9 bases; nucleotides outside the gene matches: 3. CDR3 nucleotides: TGTGCCAGCAGCTTAACGACAGGGGTTGAGCAGTTCTTC. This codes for CASSLTTGVEQFF.

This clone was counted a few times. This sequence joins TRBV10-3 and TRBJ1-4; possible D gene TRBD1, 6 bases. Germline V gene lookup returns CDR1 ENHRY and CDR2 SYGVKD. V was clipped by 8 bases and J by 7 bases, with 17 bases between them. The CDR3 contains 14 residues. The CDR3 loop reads CAISPTGAGEKLFF. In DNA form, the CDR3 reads TGTGCCATCTCCCCGACGGGGGCTGGTGAAAAACTGTTTTTT.

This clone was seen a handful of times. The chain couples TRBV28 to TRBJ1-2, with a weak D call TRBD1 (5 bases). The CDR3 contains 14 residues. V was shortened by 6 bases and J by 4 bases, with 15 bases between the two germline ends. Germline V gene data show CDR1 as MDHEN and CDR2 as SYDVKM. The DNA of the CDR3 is TGTGCCAGCAGCGTCTTGGGGGAAGGCTATGGCTACACCTTC. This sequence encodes CASSVLGEGYGYTF.

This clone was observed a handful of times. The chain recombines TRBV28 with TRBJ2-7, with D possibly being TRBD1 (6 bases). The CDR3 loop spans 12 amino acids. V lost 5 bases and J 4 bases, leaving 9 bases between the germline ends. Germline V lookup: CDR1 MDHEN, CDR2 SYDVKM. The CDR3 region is CASSPGQYEQYF. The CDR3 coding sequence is TGTGCCAGCAGTCCAGGACAGTACGAGCAGTACTTC.

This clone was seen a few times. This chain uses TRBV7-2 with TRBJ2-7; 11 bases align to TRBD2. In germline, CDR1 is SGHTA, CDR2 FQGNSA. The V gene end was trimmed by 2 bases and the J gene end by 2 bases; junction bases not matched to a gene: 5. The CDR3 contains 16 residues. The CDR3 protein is CASSLLGSGRAYEQYF. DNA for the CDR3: TGTGCCAGCAGCTTATTGGGTAGCGGGAGGGCCTACGAGCAGTACTTC.